The entry below gives a single T cell receptor beta chain sequence along with its context. This sample is part of a study of identical twins. This CDR3 contains 16 residues. Per the germline V gene, CDR1 is SGDLS and CDR2 is YYNGEE. Trimming took 3 bases from V and 6 from J; bases not matched to a gene: 11. The cDNA had a unique molecular identifier and a template-switch universal primer site. TCRdb reanalysed the 5' RACE reads using MiXCR and keeps one entry per CDR3 protein. The data show under 250,000 distinct CDR3 sequences, around a tenth seen once. Every donor was a healthy Caucasian. The receptor comes from a woman aged 18 to 35 in good health. Sequencing was carried out using memory (CD45RO+) T cells sorted from blood. The chain links TRBV9 to TRBJ2-2; 7 nucleotides agree with TRBD2. The CDR3 loop is CASSASVGGVSGELFF. In DNA, the CDR3 is TGTGCCAGCAGCGCCTCGGTGGGGGGGGTTTCCGGGGAGCTGTTTTTT. Together with reference TRBV9 and TRBJ2-2, the CDR3 gives the full variable domain: DSGVTQTPKHLITATGQRVTLRCSPRSGDLSVYWYQQSLDQGLQFLIQYYNGEERAKGNILERFSAQQFPDLHSELNLSSLELGDSALYFCASSASVGGVSGELFFGEGSRLTVL.